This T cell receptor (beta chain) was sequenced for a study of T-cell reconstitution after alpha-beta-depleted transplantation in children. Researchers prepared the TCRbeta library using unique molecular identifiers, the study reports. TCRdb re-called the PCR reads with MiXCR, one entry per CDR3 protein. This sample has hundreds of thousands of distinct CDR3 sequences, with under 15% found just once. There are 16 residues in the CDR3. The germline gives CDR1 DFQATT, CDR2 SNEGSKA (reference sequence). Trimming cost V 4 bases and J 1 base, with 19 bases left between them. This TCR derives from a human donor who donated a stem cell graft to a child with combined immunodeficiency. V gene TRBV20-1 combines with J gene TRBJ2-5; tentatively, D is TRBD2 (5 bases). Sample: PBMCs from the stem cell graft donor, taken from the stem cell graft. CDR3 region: CSAIKAGGPTQETQYF. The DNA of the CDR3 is TGCAGTGCTATTAAGGCTGGAGGCCCTACCCAAGAGACCCAGTACTTC.